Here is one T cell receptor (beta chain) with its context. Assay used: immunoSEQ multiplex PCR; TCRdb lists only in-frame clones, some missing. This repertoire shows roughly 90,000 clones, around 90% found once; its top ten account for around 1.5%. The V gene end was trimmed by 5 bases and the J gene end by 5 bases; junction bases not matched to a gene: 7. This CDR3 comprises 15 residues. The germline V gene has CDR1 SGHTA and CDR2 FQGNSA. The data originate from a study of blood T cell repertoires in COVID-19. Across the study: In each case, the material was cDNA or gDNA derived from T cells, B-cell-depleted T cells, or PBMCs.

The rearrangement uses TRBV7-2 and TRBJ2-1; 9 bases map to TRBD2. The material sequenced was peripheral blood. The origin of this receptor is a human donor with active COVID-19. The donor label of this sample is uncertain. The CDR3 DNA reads TGTGCCAGCAGCCCCCGGCTAGCGGGGAACAATGAGCAGTTCTTC. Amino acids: CASSPRLAGNNEQFF.